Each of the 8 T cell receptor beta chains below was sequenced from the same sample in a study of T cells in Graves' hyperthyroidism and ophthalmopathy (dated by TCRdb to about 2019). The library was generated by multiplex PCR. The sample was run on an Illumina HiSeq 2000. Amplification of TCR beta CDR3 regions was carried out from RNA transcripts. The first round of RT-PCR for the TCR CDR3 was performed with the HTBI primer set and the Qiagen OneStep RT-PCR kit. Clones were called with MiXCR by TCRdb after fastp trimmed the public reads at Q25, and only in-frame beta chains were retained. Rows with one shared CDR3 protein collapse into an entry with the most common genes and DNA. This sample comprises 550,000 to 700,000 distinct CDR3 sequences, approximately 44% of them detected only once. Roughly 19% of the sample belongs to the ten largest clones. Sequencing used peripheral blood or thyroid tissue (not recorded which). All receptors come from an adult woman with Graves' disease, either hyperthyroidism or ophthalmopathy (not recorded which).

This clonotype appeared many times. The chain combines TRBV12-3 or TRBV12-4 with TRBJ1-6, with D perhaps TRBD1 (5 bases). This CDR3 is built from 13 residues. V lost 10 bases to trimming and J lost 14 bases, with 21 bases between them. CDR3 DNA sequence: TGTGCCACCAGCCCTATAGGGGTCTTCACCCTCCACTTT. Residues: CATSPIGVFTLHF.

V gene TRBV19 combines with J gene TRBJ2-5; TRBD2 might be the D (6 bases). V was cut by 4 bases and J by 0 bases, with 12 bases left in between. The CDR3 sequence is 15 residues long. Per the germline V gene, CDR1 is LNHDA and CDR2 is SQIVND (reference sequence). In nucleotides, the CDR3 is TGTGCCAGTAGTACGGGGGAGACGTACCAAGAGACCCAGTACTTC. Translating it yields CASSTGETYQETQYF.

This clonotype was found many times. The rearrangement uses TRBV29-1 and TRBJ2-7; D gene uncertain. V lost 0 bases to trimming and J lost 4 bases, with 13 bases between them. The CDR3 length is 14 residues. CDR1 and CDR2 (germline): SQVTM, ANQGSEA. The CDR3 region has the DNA TGCAGCGTTGAAGATCCCGACTCCGTATACGAGCAGTACTTC. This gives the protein CSVEDPDSVYEQYF.

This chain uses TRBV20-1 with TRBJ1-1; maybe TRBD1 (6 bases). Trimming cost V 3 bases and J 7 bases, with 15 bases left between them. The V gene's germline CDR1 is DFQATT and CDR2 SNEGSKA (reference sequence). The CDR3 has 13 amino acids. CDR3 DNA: TGCAGTGCTAGCAGCTCCGGACAGATTGAAGCTTTCTTT. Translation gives CSASSSGQIEAFF.

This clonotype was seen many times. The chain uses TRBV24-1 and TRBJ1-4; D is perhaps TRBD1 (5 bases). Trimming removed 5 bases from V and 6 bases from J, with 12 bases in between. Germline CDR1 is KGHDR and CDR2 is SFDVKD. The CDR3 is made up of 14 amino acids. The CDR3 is CATSGRGVDEKLFF. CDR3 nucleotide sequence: TGTGCCACCAGTGGGCGAGGGGTGGATGAAAAACTGTTTTTT.

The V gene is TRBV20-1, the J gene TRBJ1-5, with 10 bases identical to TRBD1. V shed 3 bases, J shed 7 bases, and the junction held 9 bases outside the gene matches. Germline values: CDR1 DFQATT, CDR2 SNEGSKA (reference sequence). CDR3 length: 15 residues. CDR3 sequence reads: CSARARDRGGQPQHF. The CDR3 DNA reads TGCAGTGCTAGGGCGAGGGACAGGGGTGGCCAGCCCCAGCATTTT.

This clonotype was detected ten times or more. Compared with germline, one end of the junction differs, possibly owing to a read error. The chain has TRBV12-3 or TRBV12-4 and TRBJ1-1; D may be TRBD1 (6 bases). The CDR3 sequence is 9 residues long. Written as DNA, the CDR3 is TGTGCCAGCAGCCTGGGGGGGCCCTTT. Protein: CASSLGGPF.

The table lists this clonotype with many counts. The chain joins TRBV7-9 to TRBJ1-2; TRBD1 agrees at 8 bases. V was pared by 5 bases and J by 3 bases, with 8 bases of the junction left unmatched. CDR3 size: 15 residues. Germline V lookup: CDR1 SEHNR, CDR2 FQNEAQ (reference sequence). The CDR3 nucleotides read TGTGCCAGCAGCCAAGACAGGGGTCTCGACTATGGCTACACCTTC. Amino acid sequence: CASSQDRGLDYGYTF. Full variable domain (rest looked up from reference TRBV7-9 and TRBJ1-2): DTGVSQNPRHKITKRGQNVTFRCDPISEHNRLYWYRQTLGQGPEFLTYFQNEAQLEKSRLLSDRFSAERPKGSFSTLEIQRTEQGDSAMYLCASSQDRGLDYGYTFGSGTRLTVV.